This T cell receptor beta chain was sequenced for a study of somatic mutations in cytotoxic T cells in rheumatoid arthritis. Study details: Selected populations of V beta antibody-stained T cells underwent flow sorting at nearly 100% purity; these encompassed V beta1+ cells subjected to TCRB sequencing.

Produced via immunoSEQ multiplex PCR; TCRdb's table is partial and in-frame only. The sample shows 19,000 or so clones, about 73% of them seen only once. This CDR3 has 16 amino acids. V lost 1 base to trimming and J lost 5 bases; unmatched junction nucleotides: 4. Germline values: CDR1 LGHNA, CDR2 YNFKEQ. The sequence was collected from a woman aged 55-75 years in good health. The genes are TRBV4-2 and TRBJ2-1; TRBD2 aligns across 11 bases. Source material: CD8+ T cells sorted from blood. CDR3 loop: CASSQGGGLADNEQFF. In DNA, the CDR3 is TGTGCCAGCAGCCAAGGCGGGGGACTAGCGGACAATGAGCAGTTCTTC.